This TCR beta chain was obtained from a study of T cell responses to AZD1222 COVID-19 vaccine. Findings and limits, study-wide: Of the AZD1222 recipients, only 6 or 7 were seropositive at baseline. The study found vaccine-associated CD4 TCRs spanning spike, dominant at 160-218 and 743-854. Repertoire collection took place solely once the T cell response had peaked. Clonal diversity may have been underestimated in mostly white British donors.

About this clone: Its antigen is still unknown.

V shed 3 bases, J shed 8 bases, and the junction held 9 bases outside the gene matches. This CDR3 contains 16 residues. Germline V gene lookup returns CDR1 LNHNV and CDR2 YYDKDF (reference sequence). Here immunoSEQ multiplex PCR was the method, and the copy in TCRdb shows in-frame clones only, minus some. The data show around 100,000 clones, 92% seen once. The sample consisted of peripheral blood, taken on day 0 of AZD1222 vaccination. The sequence came from an adult in good health. The chain carries TRBV15 and TRBJ1-4; TRBD1 aligns across 10 bases. The CDR3 loop reads CATSREPGQGNEKLFF. The DNA for the CDR3 is TGTGCCACCAGCAGGGAACCGGGACAGGGGAACGAAAAACTGTTTTTT.